The 17 T cell receptor beta chains listed next were all sequenced from one sample in a study of cytomegalovirus exposure and HLA in healthy donors. PCR employed 60 Vbeta and 13 Jbeta primers. Sequencing was performed with immunoSEQ multiplex PCR; in TCRdb, only in-frame clones are kept and a portion is missing. The data show about 55,000 clones, about 82% seen once. Sequenced: PBMCs. The receptors derive from a man younger than 40 in good health and CMV-seronegative.

The chain employs TRBV19 and TRBJ2-5, with 10 bases matching TRBD2. The CDR3 spans 17 residues. Germline CDR1 and CDR2: LNHDA and SQIVND (reference sequence). J lost 0 bases, V lost 1 base, and 5 bases had no gene match. The CDR3 protein is CASSIGLAGAYQETQYF. The DNA of the CDR3 is TGTGCCAGTAGTATAGGGCTAGCGGGAGCGTACCAAGAGACCCAGTACTTC.

Only a few counts were recorded for this clone. This sequence joins TRBV10-2 and TRBJ1-3; D is uncertain. Trimming removed 4 bases from V and 2 bases from J, with 9 bases in between. CDR3 length: 14 amino acids. The germline V gene encodes CDR1 WSHSY and CDR2 SAAADI. Written as DNA, the CDR3 is TGCGCCAGCAGTGTGACGGGGACTGGAAACACCATATATTTT. The encoded protein is CASSVTGTGNTIYF.

The rearrangement links TRBV6-6 to TRBJ2-1; no clear D gene. The CDR3 totals 15 residues. Germline lookup yields CDR1 MNHNY and CDR2 SVGAGI (reference sequence). V dropped 8 bases and J dropped 3 bases, with 17 bases sitting between them. Here the CDR3 reads CASLPSERDYNEQFF. The CDR3 DNA follows: TGTGCCAGCCTTCCGTCGGAGCGAGACTACAATGAGCAGTTCTTC.

The V gene is TRBV18, the J gene TRBJ1-2; the match to TRBD1 covers 12 bases. The CDR3 loop spans 17 amino acids. V lost 6 bases, J lost 0 bases, and 8 bases stayed unmatched. Germline assignment: CDR1 KGHSH and CDR2 LQKENI. CDR3 bases: TGTGCCAGCTCGTCACCAGGGACAGGGGGCTCTAACTATGGCTACACCTTC. Amino acids: CASSSPGTGGSNYGYTF.

The chain is built from TRBV30 and TRBJ1-4; D is unresolved. From germline, CDR1 is GTSNPN and CDR2 SVGIG (reference sequence). The germline V and J ends were trimmed by 0 bases and 2 bases, with 10 bases remaining between them. The CDR3 consists of 15 residues. Here the CDR3 reads CAWSVQPQTNEKLFF. The CDR3 region has the DNA TGTGCCTGGAGTGTACAACCACAGACTAATGAAAAACTGTTTTTT.

The chain joins TRBV5-1 to TRBJ2-2; D is undetermined. The CDR3 extends over 15 amino acids. V was shortened by 1 base and J by 2 bases, with 9 bases between the two germline ends. Germline values: CDR1 SGHRS, CDR2 YFSETQ. CDR3 sequence: CASSLRVPNTGELFF. In DNA, the CDR3 is TGCGCCAGCAGCTTGAGAGTCCCTAACACCGGGGAGCTGTTTTTT.

V gene TRBV18 combines with J gene TRBJ2-1; 7 bases map to TRBD1. CDR3 length: 13 residues. V lost 4 bases to trimming and J lost 8 bases; unmatched junction nucleotides: 5. Germline CDR1 is KGHSH and CDR2 is LQKENI. This CDR3 is CASSLTGVDEQFF. CDR3 DNA: TGTGCCAGCTCACTCACAGGGGTCGATGAGCAGTTCTTC.

This sequence joins TRBV30 and TRBJ2-1, with 12 bases lining up with TRBD2. Germline V gives CDR1 GTSNPN, CDR2 SVGIG (reference sequence). J was trimmed by 11 bases and V by 0 bases; bases with no gene match: 5. The CDR3 extends over 14 amino acids. The CDR3 protein is CAWSVPSGGAQQFF. The CDR3 nucleotides are TGTGCCTGGAGTGTACCTAGCGGGGGGGCCCAGCAGTTCTTC.

This clone was detected once. The CDR3 loop is CASSPKTLLAGGTDTQYF. The CDR3 nucleotides read TGTGCCAGCAGCCCTAAAACCTTGCTCGCGGGGGGCACAGATACGCAGTATTTT. This chain uses TRBV14 with TRBJ2-3, with TRBD2 identical over 7 bases. CDR1 and CDR2 from the germline V gene are SGHDN and FVKESK. The CDR3 has 18 amino acids. J lost 1 base, V lost 4 bases, and 14 bases had no gene match.

This clone was detected only once. The J gene is TRBJ1-5, the V gene TRBV7-2, with a possible D match to TRBD1 (6 bases). This CDR3 comprises 13 residues. The V and J ends lost 5 bases and 14 bases respectively, with 19 bases between them. The germline gives CDR1 SGHTA, CDR2 FQGNSA. CDR3 nucleotide sequence: TGTGCCAGCAGCGCCGGGGACGGACAGTGGGAGCATTTT. Translating it yields CASSAGDGQWEHF.

This rearrangement joins TRBV2 to TRBJ2-3, with D tentatively TRBD2 (6 bases). The germline V gene has CDR1 SNHLY and CDR2 FYNNEI. The CDR3 loop spans 16 amino acids. The V gene lost 5 bases and the J gene lost 1 base, with 16 bases spanning the gap. The CDR3 DNA is TGTGCCAGCAGTCCCTTGGGGGGATGGGGCACAGATACGCAGTATTTT. Protein: CASSPLGGWGTDTQYF.

The gene calls are TRBV30 and TRBJ2-5, with a tentative D call TRBD2 (6 bases). CDR3 size: 13 residues. Germline lookup yields CDR1 GTSNPN and CDR2 SVGIG (reference sequence). Trimming took 1 base from V and 2 from J, leaving 8 bases between them. CDR3 bases: TGTGCCTGGAGTGCAGGGACTCAAGAGACCCAGTACTTC. Protein sequence: CAWSAGTQETQYF.

The J gene is TRBJ2-4, the V gene TRBV5-1; TRBD1 agrees at 7 bases. This CDR3 is built from 18 residues. Germline V CDR1 and CDR2: SGHRS, YFSETQ. The ends lost 3 bases at V and 0 bases at J; junction bases unmatched: 12. The CDR3 protein is CASSSGQQNPIAKNIQYF. As DNA, the CDR3 is TGCGCCAGCAGCTCGGGACAGCAAAATCCTATAGCCAAAAACATTCAGTACTTC.

This clone is judged medium-sized. The V and J genes are TRBV4-3 and TRBJ2-1; 10 positions match TRBD1. Per the germline V gene, CDR1 is LGHNA and CDR2 is YSLEER. CDR3 size: 15 residues. Trimming removed 4 bases from V and 3 bases from J; junction bases left unmatched: 3. CDR3 in DNA: TGCGCCAGCAGCCCCGGGACAGGGGACTACAATGAGCAGTTCTTC. This encodes CASSPGTGDYNEQFF.

V usage is TRBV5-4 and J usage is TRBJ2-1, with TRBD2 as a possible D gene (5 bases). Germline lookup yields CDR1 SGHNT and CDR2 YYREEE (reference sequence). The CDR3 has 13 amino acids. Trimming took off 0 bases at V and 13 bases at J, with 14 bases between the two ends. The CDR3 is CASSLGLGSGQFF. CDR3 nucleotides: TGTGCCAGCAGCTTGGGCCTGGGGAGCGGACAGTTCTTC.

The chain has TRBV2 and TRBJ1-4; unclear D gene. The V end was cut by 8 bases, the J end by 3 bases, with 16 bases between. CDR1 SNHLY and CDR2 FYNNEI come from the germline V gene. The CDR3 runs to 15 residues. CDR3 amino acids: CASSRQGGPNEKLFF. The CDR3 coding sequence is TGTGCCAGCTCCAGACAAGGAGGGCCTAATGAAAAACTGTTTTTT.

The chain links TRBV2 to TRBJ1-1, with 8 bases that match TRBD1. CDR3 size: 13 residues. Germline assignment: CDR1 SNHLY and CDR2 FYNNEI. Losses at the gene ends were 6 bases for V and 3 bases for J; bases not matched to a gene: 3. The CDR3 region has the DNA TGTGCCAGCAGAGCGACAGGGGACACTGAAGCTTTCTTT. It is translated as CASRATGDTEAFF.